The source of this T cell receptor (beta chain) is a study of blood T cells in healthy people across ages. About this clonotype: Its antigen is currently unknown.

Alongside a J-beta primer mix, a sample-barcoded 5' primer served in a second PCR lasting roughly 6 to 11 cycles. Each cDNA molecule was tagged by a template-switch adaptor with 12 random nucleotides. Per-sample output comprised a minimum of 2.5 million paired-end reads containing CDR3. TCRdb ran MiXCR on the 5' RACE reads and lists one entry per CDR3 protein. The table shows 1.4 million to 1.5 million distinct CDR3 sequences, with 42% occurring only once. Study-level findings and limits: Donor CMV status was unknown, possibly confounding expanded clonotype changes. As naive T cell percentage varied, TCR beta diversity correlated strongly with it.

Trimming stripped 0 bases from V and 2 bases from J, with 7 bases between. The germline CDR1 and CDR2 sequences are MGHRA and YSYEKL. The CDR3 contains 14 residues. The sample comprised blood. The gene calls are TRBV4-1 and TRBJ1-1; possible D gene TRBD1, 5 bases. This TCR came from a woman between 18 and 29 years old in good health. CDR3 sequence: CASSQDQGNTEAFF. The CDR3, as DNA: TGCGCCAGCAGCCAAGATCAGGGAAACACTGAAGCTTTCTTT.